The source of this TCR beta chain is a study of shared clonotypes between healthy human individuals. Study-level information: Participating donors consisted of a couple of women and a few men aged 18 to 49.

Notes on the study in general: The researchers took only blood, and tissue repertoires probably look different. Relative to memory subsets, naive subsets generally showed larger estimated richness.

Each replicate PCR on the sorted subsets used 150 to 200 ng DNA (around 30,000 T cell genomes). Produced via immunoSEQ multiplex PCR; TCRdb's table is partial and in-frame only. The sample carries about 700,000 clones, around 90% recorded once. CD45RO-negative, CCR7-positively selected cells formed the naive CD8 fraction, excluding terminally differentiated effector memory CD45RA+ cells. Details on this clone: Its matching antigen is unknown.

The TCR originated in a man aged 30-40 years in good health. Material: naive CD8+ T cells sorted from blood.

The CDR3 reads CASSPLPGKNQPQHF. CDR3 nucleotides: TGTGCCAGCAGTCCCCTTCCAGGGAAGAATCAGCCCCAGCATTTT. V is TRBV28 and J is TRBJ1-5, with D maybe TRBD1 (5 bases). The length of the CDR3 is 15 residues. Germline V gives CDR1 MDHEN, CDR2 SYDVKM. V lost 5 bases, J lost 4 bases, and 15 bases lay in between.